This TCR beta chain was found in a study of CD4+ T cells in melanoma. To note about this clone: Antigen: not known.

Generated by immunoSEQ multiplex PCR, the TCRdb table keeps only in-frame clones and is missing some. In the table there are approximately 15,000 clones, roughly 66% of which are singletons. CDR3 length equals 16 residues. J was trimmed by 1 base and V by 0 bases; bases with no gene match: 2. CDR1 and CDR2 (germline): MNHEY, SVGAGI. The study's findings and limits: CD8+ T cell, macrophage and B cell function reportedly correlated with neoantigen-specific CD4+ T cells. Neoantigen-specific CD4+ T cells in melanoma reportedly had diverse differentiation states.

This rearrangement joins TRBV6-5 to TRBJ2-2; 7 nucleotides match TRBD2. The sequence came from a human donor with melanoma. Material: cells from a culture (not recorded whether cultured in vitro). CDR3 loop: CASSYSRGVNTGELFF. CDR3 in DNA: TGTGCCAGCAGTTACTCACGGGGGGTGAACACCGGGGAGCTGTTTTTT.